Presented here are 12 T cell receptor beta chains from one specimen sequenced in a study of regulatory T cells in long-lasting Graves disease. To make TCR beta libraries, researchers used iRepertoire HTBI primers and Arm-PCR of CDR3 regions. TCRdb fed the multiplex PCR reads into MiXCR, producing one record per CDR3 protein. The sample holds some 330,000 distinct CDR3 sequences, approximately 12% seen once. The sample's time point: newly diagnosed GD, antithyroid drugs for less than 3 months. TCR sequences were obtained from RNA taken from PBMCs. Another study also made use of these data, one on T cells in Graves' hyperthyroidism and ophthalmopathy.

This sample comprised peripheral blood mononuclear cells (PBMCs), obtained at new diagnosis, from a patient treated with antithyroid drugs. Receptors originate from a young woman with Graves disease.

This clonotype was counted ten times or more. V and J are TRBV28 and TRBJ1-5; a weak D match, TRBD1 (6 bases). CDR3 length: 12 residues. V gave up 6 bases and J gave up 5 bases, with 8 bases separating them. Germline lookup yields CDR1 MDHEN and CDR2 SYDVKM. Here the CDR3 reads CASSQGHQPQHF. For the CDR3, the DNA is TGTGCCAGCAGCCAGGGGCATCAGCCCCAGCATTTT.

The rearrangement joins TRBV19 to TRBJ2-1, with 7 bases aligning to TRBD1. With 8 bases clipped from V and 1 base from J, the junction kept 11 bases outside the gene matches. The CDR3 is made up of 16 amino acids. The V gene's germline CDR1 is LNHDA and CDR2 SQIVND (reference sequence). DNA for the CDR3: TGTGCCAGTCAGACAGGGTACGGGACGTCCTACAATGAGCAGTTCTTC. As protein: CASQTGYGTSYNEQFF.

This clonotype was found many times. The V call is TRBV6-1, the J call TRBJ2-7; perhaps TRBD1 as D (6 bases). The V end lost 1 base, the J end lost 6 bases, and 13 bases lay between the germline ends. Germline V gene lookup returns CDR1 MNHNS and CDR2 SASEGT. CDR3 length equals 14 residues. CDR3 region: CASSEVTRGGEQYF. DNA of the CDR3: TGTGCCAGCAGTGAAGTCACCAGGGGCGGCGAGCAGTACTTC.

This clonotype was counted ten times or more. The CDR3 DNA is TGTGCCAGCAGCCCATCTAGCGGGACGGTAGAGACCCAGTACTTC. Encoded protein: CASSPSSGTVETQYF. The chain employs TRBV7-9 and TRBJ2-5; 9 nucleotides match TRBD2. V gave up 5 bases and J gave up 4 bases; unmatched junction bases: 8. CDR3 length: 15 amino acids. CDR1 and CDR2 from the germline V gene are SEHNR and FQNEAQ (reference sequence). The whole variable domain, remainder taken from reference TRBV7-9 and TRBJ2-5, is DTGVSQNPRHKITKRGQNVTFRCDPISEHNRLYWYRQTLGQGPEFLTYFQNEAQLEKSRLLSDRFSAERPKGSFSTLEIQRTEQGDSAMYLCASSPSSGTVETQYFGPGTRLLVL.

This clonotype was detected many times. This rearrangement joins TRBV18 to TRBJ2-5; 14 bases are a match to TRBD2. The CDR3 runs to 18 residues. The V and J ends lost 6 bases and 3 bases, in that order; junction bases with no gene match: 12. CDR1 KGHSH and CDR2 LQKENI come from the germline V gene. The CDR3 DNA reads as TGTGCCAGCTCCGCCCTATCGGGACTAGCGGGAGAAAAAGAGACCCAGTACTTC. Protein: CASSALSGLAGEKETQYF.

This clonotype was detected many times. The chain is built from TRBV5-1 and TRBJ2-5; 15 bases are shared with TRBD2. Trimming at V came to 4 bases and at J to 5 bases, leaving 9 bases not matched to a gene. Germline V gene sequence: CDR1 SGHRS, CDR2 YFSETQ. This CDR3 comprises 17 residues. The CDR3 DNA sequence: TGCGCCAGCAGCAAAGGACTAGCGGGGGGGACGGGGGAGACCCAGTACTTC. It codes for CASSKGLAGGTGETQYF.

The genes are TRBV29-1 and TRBJ2-1, with D possibly matching TRBD2 (5 bases). Germline loops: CDR1 SQVTM, CDR2 ANQGSEA. V was cut by 4 bases and J by 9 bases, with 7 bases left in between. The CDR3 loop spans 10 amino acids. CDR3 region: CSVVEGEQFF. The DNA of the CDR3 is TGCAGCGTTGTAGAGGGTGAGCAGTTCTTC.

Ten or more counts support this clonotype. CDR3 amino acids: CSAPDTPGYNEQFF. The CDR3 bases are TGCAGTGCCCCCGACACCCCCGGCTACAATGAGCAGTTCTTC. This sequence joins TRBV20-1 and TRBJ2-1; no reliable D call. CDR3 length equals 14 residues. Trimming pared 6 bases from V and 3 bases from J, leaving 15 bases between. The germline gives CDR1 DFQATT, CDR2 SNEGSKA (reference sequence).

Many counts were recorded for this clonotype. The CDR3 DNA follows: TGTGCCAGCAGCTTGCCTAGCGGGGGGGCAGATACGCAGTATTTT. Translation gives CASSLPSGGADTQYF. V is TRBV7-6 and J is TRBJ2-3; 12 nucleotides agree with TRBD2. The CDR3 runs to 15 residues. CDR1 and CDR2 from the germline V gene are SGHVS and FNYEAQ. Trimming at V came to 3 bases and at J to 4 bases, leaving 2 bases not matched to a gene.

This clonotype was counted ten times or more. This chain connects TRBV5-1 to TRBJ1-1; TRBD1 is a possible D gene (6 bases). This CDR3 is built from 18 residues. Trimming left V 0 bases short and J 0 bases short, with 18 bases between. Germline-derived CDR1 and CDR2 are SGHRS and YFSETQ. The CDR3, as DNA: TGCGCCAGCAGCTTGGCGTATCGGACAGACCTGATGAACACTGAAGCTTTCTTT. Protein sequence: CASSLAYRTDLMNTEAFF.

This clonotype was detected a few times. V and J are TRBV20-1 and TRBJ2-3; a weak D match, TRBD1 (5 bases). This CDR3 region has 12 residues. V was clipped by 5 bases and J by 6 bases, with 12 bases between them. Germline assignment: CDR1 DFQATT and CDR2 SNEGSKA (reference sequence). The CDR3 region is CSAGASSDTQYF. The DNA for the CDR3 is TGCAGTGCTGGGGCTAGTTCGGATACGCAGTATTTT.

This clonotype was observed many times. The chain uses TRBV20-1 and TRBJ2-3; TRBD1 is a possible D gene (5 bases). Germline V gene sequence: CDR1 DFQATT, CDR2 SNEGSKA (reference sequence). The CDR3 is 14 residues long. V dropped 2 bases and J dropped 0 bases, with 9 bases sitting between them. This CDR3 is CSARQGSSTDTQYF. The CDR3 bases are TGCAGTGCTAGACAGGGTTCTAGCACAGATACGCAGTATTTT.